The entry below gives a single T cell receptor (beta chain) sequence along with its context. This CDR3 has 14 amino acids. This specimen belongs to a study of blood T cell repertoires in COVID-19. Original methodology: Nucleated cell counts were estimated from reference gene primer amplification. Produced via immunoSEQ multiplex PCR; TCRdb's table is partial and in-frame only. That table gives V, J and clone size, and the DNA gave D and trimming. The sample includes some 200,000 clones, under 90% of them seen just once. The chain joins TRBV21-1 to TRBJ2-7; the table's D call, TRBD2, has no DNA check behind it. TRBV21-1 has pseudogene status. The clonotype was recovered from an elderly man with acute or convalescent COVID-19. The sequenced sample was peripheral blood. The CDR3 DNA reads TGTGCCAGCAGCATTAAGCGGGAGGGCCCAGAGCAGTACGTC. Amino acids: CASSIKREGPEQYV.